This TCR beta chain was recorded in a study of CD8 T cells in ankylosing spondylitis. Overall study results and limits: Relatively rare in peripheral blood, disease-linked clones were also CD8+. Matched synovial fluid from ankylosing spondylitis patients was reported to be enriched for disease-linked clones. Seemingly distinctive of ankylosing spondylitis blood was a TCR beta motif formed by eight highly homologous variants.

A quantitative 5'-RACE method, one with molecular barcodes, was used to make TCR beta libraries. Each CDR3 protein is one row after TCRdb ran MiXCR on the 5' RACE reads. The repertoire holds roughly 150,000 distinct CDR3 sequences, with around a third as singletons. In its sample, this clonotype was seen once. Its matching antigen is unknown. After removal of 4 bases from V and 0 bases from J, the junction contained 7 bases not matched to a gene. In germline, CDR1 is SGHTA, CDR2 FQGNSA. This CDR3 contains 17 residues. This sequence originates from a male donor with ankylosing spondylitis. This chain connects TRBV7-2 to TRBJ2-3, with TRBD2 matching 10 bases. What was sequenced was synovial fluid, either unsorted or a sorted T cell fraction (not recorded which). In DNA, the CDR3 is TGTGCCAGCAGCTCTCAGCGGGGGGGGGCTAGCACAGATACGCAGTATTTT. It encodes CASSSQRGGASTDTQYF.